The 9 T cell receptor beta chains below were found in one sample sequenced in a study of T cell changes during pregnancy in multiple sclerosis. Assay used: immunoSEQ multiplex PCR; TCRdb lists only in-frame clones, some missing. The sample consists of some 51,000 clones, around 94% of them appearing once. The starting material was CD4+ T cells from peripheral blood mononuclear cells, obtained in the first trimester of pregnancy. The receptor source for this set is a female donor with multiple sclerosis, enrolled in a pregnancy study.

To note about this clone: Other DNA sequences within the sample encode an identical CDR3. The V call is TRBV27, the J call TRBJ2-7; no clear D. Germline values: CDR1 MNHEY, CDR2 SMNVEV (reference sequence). The CDR3 is 12 residues long. Between the trimmed V and J ends, which lost 3 bases and 4 bases, there was a span of 7 bases. DNA of the CDR3: TGTGCCAGCAGTTTTTCCGGTTACGAGCAGTACTTC. Translating gives CASSFSGYEQYF.

The chain joins TRBV27 to TRBJ2-7; TRBD1 aligns across 11 bases. This CDR3 region has 13 residues. Looked up from germline, CDR1 is MNHEY and CDR2 is SMNVEV (reference sequence). After removal of 5 bases from V and 7 bases from J, the junction contained 4 bases not matched to a gene. CDR3 protein: CASSGTGGTEQYF. The CDR3 DNA is TGTGCCAGCAGTGGGACAGGGGGAACGGAGCAGTACTTC.

This sequence joins TRBV15 and TRBJ1-3; D is ambiguous. Germline V gives CDR1 LNHNV, CDR2 YYDKDF (reference sequence). V was trimmed by 0 bases and J by 0 bases, leaving 9 bases between them. The CDR3 totals 16 residues. The chain's CDR3 is CATSRDFPGSGNTIYF. Here the CDR3 DNA reads TGTGCCACCAGCAGAGATTTCCCCGGCTCTGGAAACACCATATATTTT.

The rearrangement joins TRBV5-1 to TRBJ1-4, with D maybe TRBD1 (5 bases). Between the trimmed V and J ends, which lost 1 base and 7 bases, there was a span of 11 bases. Germline CDR1 reads SGHRS; CDR2 reads YFSETQ. The CDR3 is made up of 14 amino acids. Written as DNA, the CDR3 is TGCGCCAGCAGCTTGAGCGGGGGGAGTGAAAAACTGTTTTTT. It codes for CASSLSGGSEKLFF.

V and J are TRBV30 and TRBJ2-7; maybe TRBD1 (5 bases). CDR3 size: 13 residues. V dropped 1 base and J dropped 2 bases, with 9 bases sitting between them. Germline CDR1 reads GTSNPN; CDR2 reads SVGIG (reference sequence). CDR3 amino acids: CAWSGTGPYEQYF. The CDR3 coding sequence is TGTGCCTGGAGTGGAACAGGTCCCTACGAGCAGTACTTC.

V and J are TRBV7-9 and TRBJ2-6, with D possibly TRBD1 on 6 matching bases. Trimming took 3 bases from V and 2 from J, leaving 11 bases between them. The CDR3 runs 16 residues. Germline CDR1 SEHNR, CDR2 FQNEAQ (reference sequence). CDR3 amino acids: CASSFPTGTGANVLTF. The CDR3 nucleotides read TGTGCCAGCAGCTTCCCCACAGGGACTGGGGCCAACGTCCTGACTTTC.

V usage is TRBV4-1 and J usage is TRBJ2-2; 13 nucleotides agree with TRBD2. Germline CDR1 reads MGHRA; CDR2 reads YSYEKL. V was clipped by 4 bases and J by 0 bases; unmatched bases: 5. The CDR3 has 18 amino acids. CDR3 region: CASSPGLAGPANTGELFF. The CDR3 DNA is TGCGCCAGCAGCCCGGGACTAGCGGGGCCCGCGAACACCGGGGAGCTGTTTTTT.

This chain uses TRBV6-1 with TRBJ1-4, with a tentative D call TRBD1 (5 bases). V lost 0 bases and J 16 bases, leaving 9 bases between the germline ends. The germline V gene encodes CDR1 MNHNS and CDR2 SASEGT. This CDR3 region has 11 residues. CDR3 sequence: CASSEAQGRFF. CDR3 DNA: TGTGCCAGCAGTGAAGCCCAGGGCCGGTTTTTT.

This chain joins TRBV4-1 and TRBJ2-1; 7 nucleotides match TRBD1. Germline CDR1 reads MGHRA; CDR2 reads YSYEKL. The junction had 8 bases not matched to a gene; V was cut back by 3 bases and J by 0 bases. The length of the CDR3 is 17 residues. Here the CDR3 reads CASSHLKGQRSYNEQFF. Written as DNA, the CDR3 is TGCGCCAGCAGCCACCTCAAGGGACAGCGCTCCTACAATGAGCAGTTCTTC.